What follows describes a single TCR beta chain. The data originate from a study of PD-L1 blockade in urothelial cancer. Study as a whole: Patients arrived having already received 0 to 3 prior chemotherapy regimens.

This CDR3 comprises 14 residues. V was shortened by 6 bases and J by 2 bases, with 11 bases between the two germline ends. The V gene's germline CDR1 is MNHEY and CDR2 SMNVEV (reference sequence). Sequencing was performed with immunoSEQ multiplex PCR; in TCRdb, only in-frame clones are kept and a portion is missing. The table includes 70,000 to 75,000 clones, approximately 80% detected once. The sequence came from an older man with urothelial cancer. The chain combines TRBV27 with TRBJ2-1, with a tentative D call TRBD1 (5 bases). The sequences come from PBMCs, collected around atezolizumab (anti-PD-L1) treatment. CDR3 residues: CASRQGPPYNEQFF. The CDR3, as DNA: TGTGCCAGCAGGCAGGGCCCCCCCTACAATGAGCAGTTCTTC.